The 25 T cell receptor beta chains listed next were all sequenced from one sample in a study of blood T cell repertoires in COVID-19. Assay: immunoSEQ multiplex PCR; the TCRdb copy retains only in-frame clones and omits some. The data contain about 300,000 clones, 85% to 90% of them seen just once; the ten biggest clones take up 13%. The sequencing sample was made of peripheral blood. These receptors were obtained from a human donor in a cohort sampled during active COVID-19.

The chain is built from TRBV2 and TRBJ2-3; the D gene is possibly TRBD1 (6 bases). This CDR3 comprises 17 residues. Trimming stripped 9 bases from V and 2 bases from J, with 24 bases between. The germline gives CDR1 SNHLY, CDR2 FYNNEI. CDR3 sequence reads: CARKQGLSEGPTDTQYF. CDR3 DNA: TGTGCCAGAAAACAGGGTTTGAGTGAGGGACCCACAGATACGCAGTATTTT.

The chain carries TRBV7-2 and TRBJ1-2; TRBD1 matches at 8 bases. The J segment lost 5 bases and the V segment lost 5 bases, leaving 10 bases of the junction unmatched. This CDR3 is built from 15 residues. CDR1 and CDR2 from the germline V gene are SGHTA and FQGNSA. DNA for the CDR3: TGTGCCAGCAGCCCCACAAGCGGACAGGGATATGGCTACACCTTC. Its translation: CASSPTSGQGYGYTF.

This rearrangement joins TRBV18 to TRBJ2-2; 13 bases are a match to TRBD2. Germline lookup yields CDR1 KGHSH and CDR2 LQKENI. This CDR3 is built from 18 residues. With V trimmed by 6 bases and J by 4 bases, 11 bases remained unmatched. The CDR3 DNA reads as TGTGCCAGCTCGCCGGGACTAGCGGGAAGGGGACGCACCGGGGAGCTGTTTTTT. Protein sequence: CASSPGLAGRGRTGELFF.

The chain links TRBV28 to TRBJ2-1; 14 bases are a match to TRBD2. V lost 3 bases and J lost 6; bases outside the gene matches: 4. This CDR3 has 16 amino acids. CDR1 and CDR2 (germline): MDHEN, SYDVKM. CDR3 bases: TGTGCCAGCAGTTTGGGACTAGCGGGAGTATCCAATGAGCAGTTCTTC. This translates into CASSLGLAGVSNEQFF.

This sequence joins TRBV28 and TRBJ2-3; TRBD2 matches 12 bases. This CDR3 region has 17 residues. The germline V gene encodes CDR1 MDHEN and CDR2 SYDVKM. The V gene end was trimmed by 8 bases and the J gene end by 3 bases; junction bases not matched to a gene: 12. The CDR3 nucleotides read TGTGCCAGCCCCCCGACTAGCGGGAGCGGGGGGACAGATACGCAGTATTTT. It codes for CASPPTSGSGGTDTQYF.

This clone occurred a few times. This chain uses TRBV6-5 with TRBJ1-3; a weak D match, TRBD1 (6 bases). The CDR3 has 14 amino acids. V was pared by 6 bases and J by 3 bases, with 12 bases between. Germline-derived CDR1 and CDR2 are MNHEY and SVGAGI. CDR3 amino acids: CASRDNRVGNTIYF. CDR3 DNA sequence: TGTGCCAGCAGAGACAACAGGGTTGGAAACACCATATATTTT.

The rearrangement links TRBV27 to TRBJ1-4; TRBD1 matches at 9 bases. With V trimmed by 4 bases and J by 14 bases, 8 bases remained unmatched. CDR1 MNHEY and CDR2 SMNVEV come from the germline V gene (reference sequence). The CDR3 sequence is 13 residues long. The CDR3 here is CASSYRDRDRLFF. CDR3 DNA sequence: TGTGCCAGCAGTTACCGGGACAGGGATCGGCTGTTTTTT. The variable domain in full, with the rest retrieved from reference TRBV27 and TRBJ1-4, is EAQVTQNPRYLITVTGKKLTVTCSQNMNHEYMSWYRQDPGLGLRQIYYSMNVEVTDKGDVPEGYKVSRKEKRNFPLILESPSPNQTSLYFCASSYRDRDRLFFGSGTQLSVL.

The rearrangement joins TRBV29-1 to TRBJ2-5, with 8 bases aligning to TRBD1. Trimming removed 2 bases from V and 2 bases from J; junction bases left unmatched: 4. The CDR3 loop spans 14 amino acids. Germline V gene lookup returns CDR1 SQVTM and CDR2 ANQGSEA. For the CDR3, the DNA is TGCAGCGTTGAACCCGGGACAGGTCAAGAGACCCAGTACTTC. As protein: CSVEPGTGQETQYF.

This chain uses TRBV7-8 with TRBJ2-2; D is ambiguous. The CDR3 is 14 amino acids. CDR1 SGHVS and CDR2 FQNEAQ come from the germline V gene. Trimming pared 5 bases from V and 1 base from J, leaving 8 bases between. The CDR3 spells CASSPNLNTGELFF. The CDR3 DNA sequence: TGTGCCAGCAGCCCCAACTTGAACACCGGGGAGCTGTTTTTT. The complete variable domain, with remaining parts taken from reference TRBV7-8 and TRBJ2-2, reads GAGVSQSPRYKVAKRGQDVALRCDPISGHVSLFWYQQALGQGPEFLTYFQNEAQLDKSGLPSDRFFAERPEGSVSTLKIQRTQQEDSAVYLCASSPNLNTGELFFGEGSRLTVL.

This rearrangement joins TRBV11-2 to TRBJ2-7; possible D gene TRBD2, 7 bases. The CDR3 is 16 residues long. Germline assignment: CDR1 SGHAT and CDR2 FQNNGV. Trimming pared 5 bases from V and 3 bases from J, leaving 20 bases between. The CDR3: CASSRGLQGGGYEQYF. DNA of the CDR3: TGTGCCAGCAGCCGGGGCCTACAGGGAGGGGGCTACGAGCAGTACTTC.

This clone was observed many times. The V gene is TRBV29-1, the J gene TRBJ2-2; the D gene is possibly TRBD2 (6 bases). The V end lost 6 bases, the J end lost 6 bases, and 14 bases lay between the germline ends. CDR1 is SQVTM, CDR2 ANQGSEA, per germline. The CDR3 length is 13 residues. Here the CDR3 reads CSVAGSGPGELFF. The CDR3 nucleotides are TGCAGCGTGGCCGGGAGCGGCCCCGGGGAGCTGTTTTTT.

This chain connects TRBV12-3 or TRBV12-4 to TRBJ2-7; D possibly corresponds to TRBD1 (5 bases). CDR3 length equals 13 residues. Trimming took 3 bases from V and 3 from J, leaving 9 bases between them. The CDR3 loop reads CASSFDRYYEQYF. CDR3 coding DNA: TGTGCCAGCAGTTTCGACAGATACTACGAGCAGTACTTC.

The chain joins TRBV12-3 or TRBV12-4 to TRBJ2-7; no clear D. V was trimmed by 2 bases and J by 3 bases, leaving 5 bases between them. This CDR3 comprises 12 residues. DNA of the CDR3: TGTGCCAGCAGTTTAATGCGCTACGAGCAGTACTTC. Protein sequence: CASSLMRYEQYF.

This chain uses TRBV27 with TRBJ1-6; TRBD1 is a possible D gene (5 bases). Germline V gene sequence: CDR1 MNHEY, CDR2 SMNVEV (reference sequence). The CDR3 is made up of 12 amino acids. Trimming stripped 5 bases from V and 14 bases from J, with 13 bases between. In nucleotides, the CDR3 is TGTGCCAGCAGTACAGGCCGGAGAACCCTCCACTTT. Encoded protein: CASSTGRRTLHF.

The CDR3 bases are TGTGCCAGCAGCTTAAAACGGACAGCCCTTTCTAGCACAGATACGCAGTATTTT. This gives the protein CASSLKRTALSSTDTQYF. The chain carries TRBV7-8 and TRBJ2-3; TRBD1 is a possible D gene (6 bases). The CDR3 is made up of 18 amino acids. Between the trimmed V and J ends, which lost 2 bases and 0 bases, there was a span of 18 bases. The germline gives CDR1 SGHVS, CDR2 FQNEAQ.

The chain joins TRBV2 to TRBJ1-1, with 9 bases that match TRBD1. The CDR3 covers 16 residues. The V and J ends lost 6 bases and 5 bases, in that order; junction bases with no gene match: 13. Germline V lookup: CDR1 SNHLY, CDR2 FYNNEI. DNA for the CDR3: TGTGCCAGCAGACGTCCCCCGGGACAGGGATGGACTGAAGCTTTCTTT. It encodes CASRRPPGQGWTEAFF.

The chain combines TRBV7-2 with TRBJ2-7; 8 bases match TRBD1. The length of the CDR3 is 17 residues. The V gene's germline CDR1 is SGHTA and CDR2 FQGNSA. Trimming removed 2 bases from V and 7 bases from J; junction bases left unmatched: 16. The chain's CDR3 is CASSLNYVGQGEGEQYF. The CDR3 bases are TGTGCCAGCAGCTTAAACTACGTCGGACAGGGTGAGGGTGAGCAGTACTTC.

The gene calls are TRBV28 and TRBJ2-1; the D gene is possibly TRBD1 (6 bases). V lost 6 bases to trimming and J lost 6 bases, with 9 bases between them. The CDR3 spans 12 residues. Germline CDR1 reads MDHEN; CDR2 reads SYDVKM. The CDR3 DNA reads as TGTGCCAGCAGGTCGACAGGCAATGAGCAGTTCTTC. Amino acids: CASRSTGNEQFF.

V and J are TRBV13 and TRBJ2-6, with 7 bases that match TRBD1. Germline trimming cut 4 bases from V and 2 bases from J; bases unmatched to any gene: 11. The CDR3 is made up of 18 amino acids. CDR1 and CDR2 (germline): PRHDT, FYEKMQ (reference sequence). The CDR3 DNA sequence: TGTGCCAGCAGCTCCCCCCCAGCAGGGGGAACTGGGGCCAACGTCCTGACTTTC. Its protein is CASSSPPAGGTGANVLTF.

This rearrangement joins TRBV19 to TRBJ1-2; 8 bases line up with TRBD1. The trim removed 7 bases at V and 4 bases at J, leaving 11 bases unmatched. The germline V gene has CDR1 LNHDA and CDR2 SQIVND (reference sequence). The CDR3 loop spans 15 amino acids. Written as DNA, the CDR3 is TGTGCCAGTACGGCAGGGGGCGCAGGACTCTATGGCTACACCTTC. Translating it yields CASTAGGAGLYGYTF.

The rearrangement joins TRBV12-5 to TRBJ2-5; TRBD2 is a possible D gene (5 bases). This CDR3 has 11 residues. Trimming took off 6 bases at V and 9 bases at J, with 11 bases between the two ends. Per germline, CDR1 LGHNT and CDR2 FRNRAP. The CDR3 spells CASGSRGSQYF. CDR3 nucleotides: TGTGCTAGTGGATCCCGGGGTTCCCAGTACTTC.

The CDR3 spells CASSLSGTGFGYTF. DNA of the CDR3: TGTGCCAGCAGTTTATCGGGGACAGGGTTCGGCTACACCTTC. This chain links TRBV27 with TRBJ1-2, with 9 bases fitting TRBD1. The CDR3 length is 14 residues. Unmatched junction bases numbered 4, after V lost 0 bases and J lost 8 bases. Germline V lookup: CDR1 MNHEY, CDR2 SMNVEV (reference sequence).

This chain connects TRBV5-1 to TRBJ2-2; 7 bases align to TRBD2. The CDR3 extends over 15 amino acids. CDR1 and CDR2 from the germline V gene are SGHRS and YFSETQ. Trimming took 4 bases from V and 0 from J; bases not matched to a gene: 3. The CDR3 DNA sequence: TGCGCCAGCAGCCCCGGACTAGCGAACACCGGGGAGCTGTTTTTT. Translated: CASSPGLANTGELFF.

This clone occurred a few times. The CDR3 coding sequence is TGCGCCAGCAGCACTAGCGGGAGAGTCGGGGAGCTGTTTTTT. This encodes CASSTSGRVGELFF. This chain uses TRBV10-1 with TRBJ2-2; 11 bases fit TRBD2. The CDR3 extends over 14 amino acids. V was clipped by 6 bases and J by 7 bases; unmatched bases: 4. The germline V gene has CDR1 WNHNN and CDR2 SYGVQD (reference sequence).

The CDR3 coding sequence is TGTGCCAGCAGCCCATGGGAGGAAGAGACCCAGTACTTC. Protein product: CASSPWEEETQYF. The chain links TRBV7-2 to TRBJ2-5; D is perhaps TRBD2 (6 bases). V lost 5 bases, J lost 3 bases, and 10 bases lay in between. The germline CDR1 and CDR2 sequences are SGHTA and FQGNSA. The length of the CDR3 is 13 residues.